This T cell receptor (beta chain) was sequenced in a study of shared clonotypes between healthy human individuals. Study as a whole: The donor group consisted of a couple of women and three men, aged 18 to 49. Each donor contributed plates that comprised three CD4 naive, three CD4 memory, two CD8 naive and one CD8 memory.

Findings of the study overall: Sorted-subset sequencing, rarefaction showed, was incomplete despite large depth. All-four-donor shared clonotypes had higher generation probabilities than non-shared clonotypes did.

From germline, CDR1 is SEHNR and CDR2 FQNEAQ (reference sequence). V gave up 4 bases and J gave up 4 bases, with 15 bases separating them. The CDR3 runs 15 residues. Only CD45RO-negative cells positively selected for CCR7 counted as naive CD8 cells, so terminally differentiated effector memory CD45RA+ cells were excluded. On this clone itself: What it binds is not known.

This table comes from immunoSEQ multiplex PCR, and its TCRdb copy is limited to in-frame clones, with some not included. Of about 550,000 clones listed, about 95% are singletons. The sample comprised naive CD8+ T cells sorted from blood. The gene calls are TRBV7-9 and TRBJ2-3; D is unclear. The sequence came from a woman in her twenties or thirties in good health. The CDR3 sequence is CASSWANSEADTQYF. The CDR3 DNA reads TGTGCCAGCAGCTGGGCGAATAGTGAAGCAGATACGCAGTATTTT.